The 15 T cell receptor beta chains given below trace back to one sample, sequenced in a study of blood T cells in healthy people across ages. Combining a sample-barcoded 5' primer with a J-beta primer mix, a second PCR ran for roughly 7 to 11 cycles. TCRdb used MiXCR to reprocess the 5' RACE reads, holding one entry per CDR3 protein. Of around 750,000 distinct CDR3 sequences listed, roughly 50% are singletons. Specimen: blood. The origin of the receptors is a man aged 80 or over in good health.

The chain uses TRBV15 and TRBJ2-1; D gene ambiguous. Germline CDR1 is LNHNV and CDR2 is YYDKDF (reference sequence). This CDR3 has 15 residues. Between the trimmed V and J ends, which lost 6 bases and 0 bases, there was a span of 12 bases. The CDR3 here is CATRAPVTSYNEQFF. The CDR3 nucleotides read TGTGCCACCAGAGCGCCGGTGACCTCCTACAATGAGCAGTTCTTC.

This clonotype was seen only a few times. The gene calls are TRBV3-1 and TRBJ1-2; no firm D call. Deletions cut 2 bases from V and 8 bases from J, with 12 bases between. CDR3 length equals 13 residues. In germline, CDR1 is LGHDT, CDR2 YNNKEL (reference sequence). The CDR3 coding sequence is TGTGCCAGCAGCCAAACGAACATGGGCGGCTACACCTTC. Its protein product is CASSQTNMGGYTF.

A few counts support this clonotype. This rearrangement joins TRBV10-3 to TRBJ2-7; TRBD1 agrees at 7 bases. This CDR3 comprises 13 residues. CDR1 ENHRY and CDR2 SYGVKD come from the germline V gene. Losses at the gene ends were 4 bases for V and 2 bases for J; bases not matched to a gene: 2. The CDR3 DNA sequence: TGTGCCATCAGTGGGGGACAGCCCTACGAGCAGTACTTC. This gives the protein CAISGGQPYEQYF.

This chain uses TRBV27 with TRBJ1-2; D not resolved. Trimming cost V 2 bases and J 2 bases, with 6 bases left between them. The CDR3 is 13 amino acids. Germline CDR1 and CDR2: MNHEY and SMNVEV (reference sequence). In DNA, the CDR3 is TGTGCCAGCAGTTTACGACACAACTATGGCTACACCTTC. It yields the protein CASSLRHNYGYTF.

Only a few counts were recorded for this clonotype. The chain uses TRBV12-3 or TRBV12-4 and TRBJ2-4, with D unresolved. CDR3 length: 13 residues. V was shortened by 6 bases and J by 0 bases, with 6 bases between the two germline ends. The CDR3 DNA sequence: TGTGCCAGCAGCCCCATAGCCAAAAACATTCAGTACTTC. Its translation: CASSPIAKNIQYF.

This clonotype was picked up a small number of times. V usage is TRBV20-1 and J usage is TRBJ2-7; 11 bases agree with TRBD2. The CDR3 has 15 residues. V was clipped by 0 bases and J by 3 bases; unmatched bases: 4. Germline CDR1 and CDR2: DFQATT and SNEGSKA (reference sequence). CDR3 bases: TGCAGTGCTAGAGATAGCGGGAGGGGGATCTACGAGCAGTACTTC. It translates to CSARDSGRGIYEQYF.

V and J are TRBV7-3 and TRBJ2-1; no firm D call. The DNA end is more similar to TRBJ2-7, so the J call may be wrong. The CDR3 consists of 13 residues. Germline V CDR1 and CDR2: SGHTA, FQGTGA. The CDR3 sequence: CASSFPPHNEQYF. The CDR3 DNA sequence: TGTGCCAGCAGCTTCCCTCCCCACAATGAGCAGTACTTC.

The V gene is TRBV3-1, the J gene TRBJ1-2; D is undetermined. V lost 1 base to trimming and J lost 8 bases, with 14 bases between them. The CDR3 spans 14 residues. From germline, CDR1 is LGHDT and CDR2 YNNKEL (reference sequence). The CDR3 DNA reads as TGTGCCAGCAGCCAAGGGACGAAAGCGCGCGGCTACACCTTC. Its protein is CASSQGTKARGYTF.

The CDR3 DNA reads TGTGCCAGCAGCCAAGATCCGGGCACCCCCTACGAGCAGTACTTC. It encodes CASSQDPGTPYEQYF. This chain uses TRBV4-2 with TRBJ2-5; no clear D. The DNA end is a closer match to TRBJ2-7, so the J assignment may be wrong. This CDR3 has 15 residues. CDR1 and CDR2 (germline): LGHNA, YNFKEQ.

This chain connects TRBV7-8 to TRBJ2-5; 12 bases map to TRBD2. The CDR3 consists of 16 residues. The germline V gene encodes CDR1 SGHVS and CDR2 FQNEAQ. The junction had 7 bases not matched to a gene; V was cut back by 3 bases and J by 5 bases. CDR3 sequence (DNA): TGTGCCAGCAGCTTGGCTAGCGGGAGGGGTTGGGAGACCCAGTACTTC. Its translation is CASSLASGRGWETQYF. The full variable domain, its missing parts supplied by reference TRBV7-8 and TRBJ2-5, is GAGVSQSPRYKVAKRGQDVALRCDPISGHVSLFWYQQALGQGPEFLTYFQNEAQLDKSGLPSDRFFAERPEGSVSTLKIQRTQQEDSAVYLCASSLASGRGWETQYFGPGTRLLVL.

The rearrangement uses TRBV20-1 and TRBJ2-1, with 7 bases lining up with TRBD2. Germline V gene data show CDR1 as DFQATT and CDR2 as SNEGSKA (reference sequence). The CDR3 covers 15 residues. Trimming cost V 5 bases and J 0 bases; bases outside gene matches: 7. The CDR3 loop is CSASPLAASYNEQFF. CDR3 coding DNA: TGCAGTGCTTCCCCTCTAGCGGCCTCCTACAATGAGCAGTTCTTC.

This chain connects TRBV5-5 to TRBJ2-1, with 7 positions matching TRBD1. CDR3 size: 17 residues. The germline V gene has CDR1 SGHKS and CDR2 YYEKEE (reference sequence). With 3 bases clipped from V and 5 bases from J, the junction kept 14 bases outside the gene matches. This CDR3 reads CASSSRVGDSHHNEQFF. CDR3 nucleotide sequence: TGTGCCAGCAGCTCTCGAGTTGGGGACAGCCACCACAATGAGCAGTTCTTC. Looking up the rest from reference TRBV5-5 and TRBJ2-1 gives the full variable domain: DAGVTQSPTHLIKTRGQQVTLRCSPISGHKSVSWYQQVLGQGPQFIFQYYEKEERGRGNFPDRFSARQFPNYSSELNVNALLLGDSALYLCASSSRVGDSHHNEQFFGPGTRLTVL.

The gene calls are TRBV28 and TRBJ2-7; D is uncertain. Germline CDR1 is MDHEN and CDR2 is SYDVKM. With 4 bases removed from V and 4 bases from J, the gap between germline ends came to 14 bases. The CDR3 extends over 14 amino acids. The CDR3 region has the DNA TGTGCCAGCAGTTCGCCGGTATATTTATACGAGCAGTACTTC. It encodes CASSSPVYLYEQYF.

This clonotype came up a few times. The V call is TRBV10-3, the J call TRBJ2-7; 9 bases are a match to TRBD1. Germline CDR1 reads ENHRY; CDR2 reads SYGVKD. The CDR3 loop spans 13 amino acids. Unmatched junction bases numbered 6, after V lost 9 bases and J lost 3 bases. CDR3 sequence (DNA): TGTGCCATATCGGACAGGGGTATCTACGAGCAGTACTTC. Its translation is CAISDRGIYEQYF.

The chain joins TRBV28 to TRBJ2-7; the D gene is possibly TRBD2 (6 bases). The CDR3 contains 15 residues. Germline V CDR1 and CDR2: MDHEN, SYDVKM. V was trimmed by 4 bases and J by 6 bases, leaving 19 bases between them. CDR3 sequence: CASSSLGPPEGEQYF. CDR3 nucleotide sequence: TGTGCCAGCAGTTCTTTGGGCCCTCCGGAGGGCGAGCAGTACTTC. Full variable domain (missing parts from reference TRBV28 and TRBJ2-7): DVKVTQSSRYLVKRTGEKVFLECVQDMDHENMFWYRQDPGLGLRLIYFSYDVKMKEKGDIPEGYSVSREKKERFSLILESASTNQTSMYLCASSSLGPPEGEQYFGPGTRLTVT.